Below are 32 T cell receptor beta chains sequenced from a single sample in a study of Ad26.COV2.S vaccination and SARS-CoV-2 variants. As to treatment: around 19 received Ad26.COV2.S at low or high dose, single or two shots; about 5 received placebo; per-sample allocation not given. Samples came from day 63 after the first vaccine or placebo injection. Repertoires were generated with immunoSEQ multiplex PCR, while TCRdb's copy carries only in-frame clones and drops some. The profile shows more than 300,000 clones, about nine tenths of them singletons. This specimen was peripheral blood, taken in a trial of Ad26.COV2.S vaccine versus placebo. These receptors all stem from a person aged 18 to 59 who received the Ad26.COV2.S COVID-19 vaccine or a placebo.

The rearrangement uses TRBV10-3 and TRBJ2-7; 9 bases line up with TRBD1. CDR1 is ENHRY, CDR2 SYGVKD, per germline. CDR3 length equals 14 residues. Trimming removed 11 bases from V and 6 bases from J; junction bases left unmatched: 14. The DNA for the CDR3 is TGTGCCTCTCGCCCGGGACAGGGAGAAAGCGAGCAGTACTTC. As protein: CASRPGQGESEQYF.

This chain joins TRBV6-5 and TRBJ2-7; a weak D match, TRBD1 (6 bases). Germline CDR1 and CDR2: MNHEY and SVGAGI. V was trimmed by 6 bases and J by 0 bases, leaving 12 bases between them. The CDR3 sequence is 14 residues long. The CDR3 nucleotides read TGTGCCAGCAGCAGGGGAGTCAGCTCCTACGAGCAGTACTTC. Translated: CASSRGVSSYEQYF.

The chain is built from TRBV11-3 and TRBJ2-5; 10 positions agree with TRBD2. Germline V gene sequence: CDR1 SGHNT, CDR2 YENEEA. Unmatched junction bases numbered 12, after V lost 9 bases and J lost 5 bases. This CDR3 contains 15 residues. CDR3 sequence (DNA): TGTGCCAGTTCCTTGGGACTAGCGAGTCTCGAGACCCAGTACTTC. The encoded protein is CASSLGLASLETQYF. Looking up the rest from reference TRBV11-3 and TRBJ2-5 gives the full variable domain: EAGVVQSPRYKIIEKKQPVAFWCNPISGHNTLYWYLQNLGQGPELLIRYENEEAVDDSQLPKDRFSAERLKGVDSTLKIQPAELGDSAVYLCASSLGLASLETQYFGPGTRLLVL.

A word on this clone: This sample includes further DNA sequences coding for the same CDR3. The CDR3 spells CASSLGRQETQYF. CDR3 in DNA: TGTGCCAGCAGCTTAGGGCGGCAAGAGACCCAGTACTTC. The V call is TRBV7-3, the J call TRBJ2-5, with D uncertain. V lost 2 bases, J lost 2 bases, and 6 bases lay in between. The germline V gene has CDR1 SGHTA and CDR2 FQGTGA. CDR3 length: 13 amino acids.

The rearrangement uses TRBV15 and TRBJ1-1; D call uncertain. The V and J ends lost 3 bases and 0 bases respectively, with 8 bases between them. This CDR3 region has 14 residues. Germline V lookup: CDR1 LNHNV, CDR2 YYDKDF (reference sequence). CDR3 sequence (DNA): TGTGCCACCAGCAGCCCTTACCTGAACACTGAAGCTTTCTTT. It translates to CATSSPYLNTEAFF.

The chain has TRBV7-6 and TRBJ2-7; D call uncertain. V lost 3 bases and J 3 bases, leaving 3 bases between the germline ends. CDR3 length equals 11 residues. Germline V gene lookup returns CDR1 SGHVS and CDR2 FNYEAQ. The CDR3 loop reads CASSLSYEQYF. CDR3 in DNA: TGTGCCAGCAGCTTGAGCTACGAGCAGTACTTC.

The V and J genes are TRBV4-2 and TRBJ1-2; D gene unclear. The ends were cut back, 1 base at V and 8 bases at J, with 20 bases in the middle. Germline assignment: CDR1 LGHNA and CDR2 YNFKEQ. The CDR3 consists of 16 residues. CDR3 nucleotides: TGTGCCAGCAGCCAAGGTCCGACGGGCGTCTGGGGAGGCTACACCTTC. It translates to CASSQGPTGVWGGYTF.

The chain uses TRBV29-1 and TRBJ2-7; perhaps TRBD1 as D (6 bases). Germline V gives CDR1 SQVTM, CDR2 ANQGSEA. The length of the CDR3 is 14 residues. Trimming shortened V by 7 bases and J by 2 bases, and 18 bases separated the two germline ends. For the CDR3, the DNA is TGCAGCGCAAAGACAGGACTTCCCCCCTACGAGCAGTACTTC. It is translated as CSAKTGLPPYEQYF.

The gene calls are TRBV7-8 and TRBJ2-3; 11 bases are a match to TRBD1. The CDR3 is 15 amino acids. The trim removed 6 bases at V and 3 bases at J, leaving 5 bases unmatched. Germline V lookup: CDR1 SGHVS, CDR2 FQNEAQ. Written as DNA, the CDR3 is TGTGCCAGCAGACGGGACAGGGGGTTTACAGATACGCAGTATTTT. It codes for CASRRDRGFTDTQYF.

The chain joins TRBV5-4 to TRBJ2-7, with D perhaps TRBD2 (5 bases). Trimming took off 5 bases at V and 2 bases at J, with 11 bases between the two ends. This CDR3 has 13 residues. Germline lookup yields CDR1 SGHNT and CDR2 YYREEE (reference sequence). CDR3 in DNA: TGTGCCAGCAGGGACTCCGCCACCTACGAGCAGTACTTC. Translating gives CASRDSATYEQYF.

The rearrangement joins TRBV6-5 to TRBJ1-1; 9 positions agree with TRBD1. The CDR3 is made up of 13 amino acids. With 8 bases clipped from V and 1 base from J, the junction kept 2 bases outside the gene matches. Germline CDR1 is MNHEY and CDR2 is SVGAGI. The CDR3 region has the DNA TGTGCCAGCGGACAGGGGACGAACACTGAAGCTTTCTTT. Translated: CASGQGTNTEAFF.

The V and J genes are TRBV29-1 and TRBJ1-2, with 9 positions matching TRBD1. The CDR3 spans 14 residues. V lost 4 bases to trimming and J lost 4 bases; unmatched junction nucleotides: 7. Per the germline V gene, CDR1 is SQVTM and CDR2 is ANQGSEA. In nucleotides, the CDR3 is TGCAGCGTTGCGCAGACAGGGGGGGGCTATGGCTACACCTTC. It is translated as CSVAQTGGGYGYTF.

V is TRBV2 and J is TRBJ1-3; D is ambiguous. Looked up from germline, CDR1 is SNHLY and CDR2 is FYNNEI. CDR3 size: 15 residues. Trimming shortened V by 1 base and J by 0 bases, and 7 bases separated the two germline ends. The CDR3 region has the DNA TGTGCCAGCAGTGAAGACGGCTACTCTGGAAACACCATATATTTT. It translates to CASSEDGYSGNTIYF.

The chain carries TRBV19 and TRBJ1-2; D uncertain. Deletions cut 6 bases from V and 2 bases from J, with 19 bases between. This CDR3 is built from 16 residues. Germline CDR1 and CDR2: LNHDA and SQIVND (reference sequence). The CDR3 is CASRGKDSTWNYGYTF. Written as DNA, the CDR3 is TGTGCCAGTAGGGGCAAGGACTCGACCTGGAACTATGGCTACACCTTC.

This clone has only one observation. The chain is built from TRBV7-3 and TRBJ2-5; D unresolved. Trimming removed 3 bases at V and 5 bases at J, with 13 bases between. Per the germline V gene, CDR1 is SGHTA and CDR2 is FQGTGA. The CDR3 spans 14 residues. This chain's CDR3 is CASSLGQMGETQYF. The CDR3 nucleotides are TGTGCCAGCAGCTTGGGCCAGATGGGGGAGACCCAGTACTTC.

This clone was counted a few times. This rearrangement joins TRBV6-5 to TRBJ1-6; the D gene is possibly TRBD1 (5 bases). The CDR3 has 15 amino acids. Trimming took off 2 bases at V and 9 bases at J, with 14 bases between the two ends. Germline-derived CDR1 and CDR2 are MNHEY and SVGAGI. CDR3 coding DNA: TGTGCCAGCAGTTACGACCGGGACCCTAGTTCACCCCTCCACTTT. It is translated as CASSYDRDPSSPLHF.

V usage is TRBV6-2 or TRBV6-3 and J usage is TRBJ2-7, with a weak D call TRBD1 (5 bases). The CDR3 loop spans 13 amino acids. Trimming removed 2 bases from V and 5 bases from J, with 10 bases in between. Germline V lookup: CDR1 MNHEY, CDR2 SVGEGT. The CDR3 is CASSYEIRDEQYF. Written as DNA, the CDR3 is TGTGCCAGCAGTTACGAGATCAGGGACGAGCAGTACTTC.

The chain links TRBV5-6 to TRBJ2-2; 7 positions match TRBD1. Germline V lookup: CDR1 SGHDT, CDR2 YYEEEE. V lost 3 bases to trimming and J lost 4 bases; unmatched junction nucleotides: 6. The CDR3 has 15 residues. The CDR3 loop reads CASSWINRGTGELFF. CDR3 sequence (DNA): TGTGCCAGCAGCTGGATTAACAGGGGCACCGGGGAGCTGTTTTTT.

V gene TRBV9 combines with J gene TRBJ1-1; TRBD1 matches 10 bases. Per germline, CDR1 SGDLS and CDR2 YYNGEE. The CDR3 sequence is 15 residues long. J gave up 1 base and V 4 bases, and 4 bases lay outside the gene matches. The CDR3 region has the DNA TGTGCCAGCAGCTCCCGGACAGGGGGGAACACTGAAGCTTTCTTT. It translates to CASSSRTGGNTEAFF.

This clone was observed many times. The rearrangement joins TRBV7-9 to TRBJ1-5; D gene uncertain. Germline CDR1 SEHNR, CDR2 FQNEAQ (reference sequence). Trimming cost V 3 bases and J 5 bases, with 5 bases left between them. The CDR3 contains 12 residues. The CDR3 protein is CASSFPDQPQHF. CDR3 coding DNA: TGTGCCAGCAGCTTCCCCGATCAGCCCCAGCATTTT.

The rearrangement joins TRBV7-9 to TRBJ2-5, with D possibly called TRBD1 or TRBD2 (5 bases each). Germline V gives CDR1 SEHNR, CDR2 FQNEAQ (reference sequence). The CDR3 runs 13 residues. V lost 5 bases and J lost 2, with 9 bases in between. CDR3: CASSRGVQETQYF. DNA of the CDR3: TGTGCCAGCAGCAGAGGGGTTCAAGAGACCCAGTACTTC.

The chain has TRBV7-2 and TRBJ2-1; the D gene is possibly TRBD2 (5 bases). The CDR3 totals 15 residues. Trimming removed 5 bases from V and 9 bases from J, with 20 bases in between. Germline V lookup: CDR1 SGHTA, CDR2 FQGNSA. DNA of the CDR3: TGTGCCAGCAGCCCTTCTCGTGGTAGCGTCAGTGAGCAGTTCTTC. It encodes CASSPSRGSVSEQFF.

The chain couples TRBV2 to TRBJ2-1; D may be TRBD2 (5 bases). Germline CDR1 is SNHLY and CDR2 is FYNNEI. This CDR3 comprises 13 residues. Trimming left V 4 bases short and J 10 bases short, with 14 bases between. The CDR3 here is CASSVLWRQEQFF. DNA of the CDR3: TGTGCCAGCAGTGTGCTCTGGAGGCAAGAGCAGTTCTTC. Supplemented by reference TRBV2 and TRBJ2-1, the full variable domain reads EPEVTQTPSHQVTQMGQEVILRCVPISNHLYFYWYRQILGQKVEFLVSFYNNEISEKSEIFDDQFSVERPDGSNFTLKIRSTKLEDSAMYFCASSVLWRQEQFFGPGTRLTVL.

V usage is TRBV7-2 and J usage is TRBJ2-1; D not certain. V was cut by 5 bases and J by 0 bases, with 8 bases left in between. Per germline, CDR1 SGHTA and CDR2 FQGNSA. This CDR3 region has 14 residues. As DNA, the CDR3 is TGTGCCAGCAGCCTTTCGAGCTCCTACAATGAGCAGTTCTTC. This gives the protein CASSLSSSYNEQFF.

This clone showed up just a few times. The genes are TRBV11-2 and TRBJ1-2; the D gene is possibly TRBD1 (6 bases). Germline V gene data show CDR1 as SGHAT and CDR2 as FQNNGV. The CDR3 runs to 16 residues. V was cut by 3 bases and J by 4 bases, with 18 bases left in between. The CDR3: CASSFPEMDRSYGYTF. For the CDR3, the DNA is TGTGCCAGCAGCTTTCCAGAGATGGACAGAAGCTATGGCTACACCTTC.

The rearrangement joins TRBV12-5 to TRBJ2-7; D gene uncertain. Per the germline V gene, CDR1 is LGHNT and CDR2 is FRNRAP. The CDR3 consists of 11 residues. V lost 4 bases and J lost 7, with 8 bases in between. The CDR3, as DNA: TGTGCTAGTGGTTATCTTTGGGAGCAGTACTTC. It yields the protein CASGYLWEQYF. Full variable domain (outside the CDR3, taken from reference TRBV12-5 and TRBJ2-7): DARVTQTPRHKVTEMGQEVTMRCQPILGHNTVFWYRQTMMQGLELLAYFRNRAPLDDSGMPKDRFSAEMPDATLATLKIQPSEPRDSAVYFCASGYLWEQYFGPGTRLTVT.

The V gene is TRBV19, the J gene TRBJ1-1; D perhaps matches TRBD1 (6 bases). This CDR3 spans 15 amino acids. Looked up from germline, CDR1 is LNHDA and CDR2 is SQIVND (reference sequence). Trimming took 5 bases from V and 0 from J, leaving 13 bases between them. The CDR3 sequence: CASSPRQDLNTEAFF. The CDR3 DNA is TGTGCCAGTAGTCCCCGACAGGACCTGAACACTGAAGCTTTCTTT.

The chain is built from TRBV3-1 (or the pseudogene TRBV3-2) and TRBJ2-5; a possible D gene is TRBD1 (6 bases). CDR1 is LGHDT and CDR2 is YNNKEL in the germline V gene (reference sequence). The CDR3 sequence is 17 residues long. Trimming shortened V by 1 base and J by 2 bases, and 17 bases separated the two germline ends. The CDR3 coding sequence is TGTGCCAGCAGCCAAGTATCGGACAGACGAGAACAAGAGACCCAGTACTTC. Protein: CASSQVSDRREQETQYF.

The chain uses TRBV7-2 and TRBJ1-5, with D possibly being TRBD1 (5 bases). With 1 base removed from V and 6 bases from J, the gap between germline ends came to 10 bases. The V gene's germline CDR1 is SGHTA and CDR2 FQGNSA. The length of the CDR3 is 14 residues. CDR3 bases: TGTGCCAGCAGCTTAGGGGGGGGAGGTCAGCCCCAGCATTTT. It translates to CASSLGGGGQPQHF.

This chain uses TRBV28 with TRBJ2-2, with 7 positions matching TRBD1. The J segment lost 1 base and the V segment lost 11 bases, leaving 4 bases of the junction unmatched. CDR1 MDHEN and CDR2 SYDVKM come from the germline V gene. The length of the CDR3 is 13 residues. The CDR3 DNA is TGTGCCGCAAGGACAGGGAACACCGGGGAGCTGTTTTTT. Its protein is CAARTGNTGELFF.

V and J are TRBV28 and TRBJ1-2; D may be TRBD1 (6 bases). Trimming took off 8 bases at V and 3 bases at J, with 22 bases between the two ends. The CDR3 runs to 16 residues. From germline, CDR1 is MDHEN and CDR2 SYDVKM. The CDR3 nucleotides are TGTGCCAGCTTCCTAAAATCAGGGGCTTTAGACTATGGCTACACCTTC. Translated, it gives CASFLKSGALDYGYTF.

This clone has only one observation. This chain joins TRBV24-1 and TRBJ1-1, with D unresolved. The CDR3 contains 13 residues. Germline-derived CDR1 and CDR2 are KGHDR and SFDVKD. The V gene lost 7 bases and the J gene lost 0 bases, with 8 bases spanning the gap. The CDR3 region has the DNA TGTGCCACCAGGGTCCCCTTGAACACTGAAGCTTTCTTT. Translating gives CATRVPLNTEAFF.